The 20 T cell receptor beta chains listed next were all sequenced from one sample in a study of blood T cell repertoires in COVID-19. The repertoire was sequenced with immunoSEQ multiplex PCR; TCRdb's copy has only in-frame clones and lacks some. The sample contains around 220,000 clones, 82% of which appear only once. Sequenced material: peripheral blood. Every receptor here comes from a woman older than 75 with active or convalescent COVID-19.

V is TRBV28 and J is TRBJ1-2, with D perhaps TRBD1 (5 bases). The CDR3 has 16 amino acids. Germline CDR1 and CDR2: MDHEN and SYDVKM. The ends were cut back, 2 bases at V and 2 bases at J, with 15 bases in the middle. This chain's CDR3 is CASSLPVRGTNYGYTF. DNA of the CDR3: TGTGCCAGCAGTTTACCAGTACGGGGGACGAACTATGGCTACACCTTC.

The gene calls are TRBV5-6 and TRBJ1-5; TRBD1 aligns across 7 bases. The CDR3 sequence is 14 residues long. The V segment lost 2 bases and the J segment 10 bases; nucleotides outside the gene matches: 9. The germline V gene encodes CDR1 SGHDT and CDR2 YYEEEE. The CDR3 is CASSLQTGIGPQHF. The CDR3 DNA is TGTGCCAGCAGCTTACAGACAGGGATCGGACCCCAGCATTTT.

The J gene is TRBJ2-1, the V gene TRBV6-5; possible D gene TRBD1, 6 bases. The germline V gene encodes CDR1 MNHEY and CDR2 SVGAGI. The CDR3 extends over 16 amino acids. Trimming took off 2 bases at V and 0 bases at J, with 11 bases between the two ends. In nucleotides, the CDR3 is TGTGCCAGCAGTTACGAGGGCAGGGGCTCCTACAATGAGCAGTTCTTC. Protein sequence: CASSYEGRGSYNEQFF.

This clone was counted once. The V call is TRBV5-1, the J call TRBJ1-2; D is possibly TRBD1 (5 bases). Trimming shortened V by 0 bases and J by 6 bases, and 21 bases separated the two germline ends. CDR3 length equals 17 residues. Germline V lookup: CDR1 SGHRS, CDR2 YFSETQ. In DNA form, the CDR3 reads TGCGCCAGCAGCTTGGGGCCGGGCTTAGGGGAGGCCGATGGCTACACCTTC. This codes for CASSLGPGLGEADGYTF.

The chain combines TRBV18 with TRBJ1-3; no definite D call. V lost 3 bases, J lost 8 bases, and 8 bases lay in between. The CDR3 is 12 amino acids. Germline V CDR1 and CDR2: KGHSH, LQKENI. As DNA, the CDR3 is TGTGCCAGCTCACCTATCGGGGACACCATATATTTT. The encoded protein is CASSPIGDTIYF. Drawing the rest from reference TRBV18 and TRBJ1-3, the complete variable domain is NAGVMQNPRHLVRRRGQEARLRCSPMKGHSHVYWYRQLPEEGLKFMVYLQKENIIDESGMPKERFSAEFPKEGPSILRIQQVVRGDSAAYFCASSPIGDTIYFGEGSWLTVV.

This clone was seen once. This chain connects TRBV7-9 to TRBJ1-3; TRBD1 is a possible D gene (5 bases). Per germline, CDR1 SEHNR and CDR2 FQNEAQ (reference sequence). The CDR3 loop spans 17 amino acids. Deletions cut 1 base from V and 0 bases from J, with 13 bases between. The DNA for the CDR3 is TGTGCCAGCAGCTTAGGAGGCGGGGGTCTCTCTGGAAACACCATATATTTT. This encodes CASSLGGGGLSGNTIYF.

This CDR3 is CASSLPGGGYNEQFF. The CDR3 DNA reads TGTGCCAGCAGTTTACCCGGGGGTGGGTACAATGAGCAGTTCTTC. The chain carries TRBV28 and TRBJ2-1; maybe TRBD2 (6 bases). The CDR3 covers 15 residues. Germline CDR1 is MDHEN and CDR2 is SYDVKM. Trimming removed 2 bases from V and 4 bases from J, with 12 bases in between.

The table lists this clone with a few counts. The chain carries TRBV6-2 or TRBV6-3 and TRBJ1-5; D is unclear. The germline V gene has CDR1 MNHEY and CDR2 SVGEGT. V was cut by 6 bases and J by 1 base, with 10 bases left in between. The length of the CDR3 is 14 residues. This CDR3 reads CASSSRGSNQPQHF. CDR3 coding DNA: TGTGCCAGCAGCTCTCGAGGGAGCAATCAGCCCCAGCATTTT.

The V gene is TRBV24-1, the J gene TRBJ2-3; 8 bases line up with TRBD2. The CDR3 loop spans 16 amino acids. Germline-derived CDR1 and CDR2 are KGHDR and SFDVKD. V was clipped by 4 bases and J by 4 bases; unmatched bases: 9. This chain's CDR3 is CATSEVKASGPDTQYF. CDR3 in DNA: TGTGCCACCAGTGAAGTAAAGGCTAGCGGGCCAGATACGCAGTATTTT.

The chain is built from TRBV6-5 and TRBJ1-2; 9 bases map to TRBD1. Trimming at V came to 6 bases and at J to 8 bases, leaving 7 bases not matched to a gene. Germline CDR1 is MNHEY and CDR2 is SVGAGI. The CDR3 extends over 13 amino acids. The CDR3 DNA follows: TGTGCCAGCAGCCCGGACAGGGGTCGAGGCTACACCTTC. Its protein is CASSPDRGRGYTF.

This sequence joins TRBV21-1 and TRBJ2-1; TRBD2 is the table's D call and was not checked against the DNA. TRBV21-1 is a listed pseudogene. This CDR3 contains 12 residues. This CDR3 is CASRAGDNEQFF. In DNA form, the CDR3 reads TGTGCCAGCAGAGCCGGGGACAATGAGCAGTTCTTC.

The rearrangement links TRBV3-1 (or the pseudogene TRBV3-2) to TRBJ1-6; the D gene is possibly TRBD1 (6 bases). Per germline, CDR1 LGHDT and CDR2 YNNKEL (reference sequence). This CDR3 has 14 amino acids. V gave up 2 bases and J gave up 6 bases, with 8 bases separating them. The CDR3 coding sequence is TGTGCCAGCAGCCAACCACAGGGTAATTCACCCCTCCACTTT. It translates to CASSQPQGNSPLHF.

The gene calls are TRBV5-1 and TRBJ2-7; TRBD2 matches at 13 bases. This CDR3 region has 16 residues. The V segment lost 4 bases and the J segment 4 bases; nucleotides outside the gene matches: 8. Germline V gene lookup returns CDR1 SGHRS and CDR2 YFSETQ. The chain's CDR3 is CASSPNPGLAGYEQYF. CDR3 coding DNA: TGCGCCAGCAGCCCCAACCCGGGACTAGCGGGATACGAGCAGTACTTC.

In this sample, this clone turned up once. The rearrangement uses TRBV6-1 and TRBJ2-1; D gene unclear. The germline gives CDR1 MNHNS, CDR2 SASEGT. V was trimmed by 2 bases and J by 2 bases, leaving 7 bases between them. The length of the CDR3 is 14 residues. DNA for the CDR3: TGTGCCAGCAGTGAAACCAGAACCTACAATGAGCAGTTCTTC. Its translation: CASSETRTYNEQFF.

The chain employs TRBV12-3 or TRBV12-4 and TRBJ2-7; D call uncertain. The CDR3 is 12 amino acids. V shed 4 bases and J shed 5 bases, with 9 bases lying between them. The DNA for the CDR3 is TGTGCCAGCAGTTCCACTGTGAACGAGCAGTACTTC. Encoded protein: CASSSTVNEQYF.

In this sample, this clone turned up once. V usage is TRBV7-2 and J usage is TRBJ1-2; tentatively, D is TRBD1 (5 bases). Germline CDR1 reads SGHTA; CDR2 reads FQGNSA. V was trimmed by 5 bases and J by 7 bases, leaving 14 bases between them. The CDR3 spans 13 residues. CDR3 sequence: CASSHQEGRGYTF. CDR3 bases: TGTGCCAGCAGCCATCAGGAGGGGCGTGGCTACACCTTC.

The rearrangement links TRBV19 to TRBJ1-2; D gene ambiguous. Germline V gene data show CDR1 as LNHDA and CDR2 as SQIVND (reference sequence). Trimming stripped 1 base from V and 8 bases from J, with 14 bases between. This CDR3 is built from 14 residues. CDR3 protein: CASSIGVTAGGYTF. The CDR3, as DNA: TGTGCCAGTAGTATAGGAGTGACCGCGGGGGGCTACACCTTC.

The chain carries TRBV29-1 and TRBJ2-3, with a possible D match to TRBD1 (6 bases). Germline V gene data show CDR1 as SQVTM and CDR2 as ANQGSEA. The CDR3 extends over 13 amino acids. V was pared by 7 bases and J by 1 base, with 12 bases between. Here the CDR3 reads CSGRTDGTDTQYF. CDR3 sequence (DNA): TGCAGCGGAAGGACAGACGGCACAGATACGCAGTATTTT.

The chain is built from TRBV6-5 and TRBJ2-7; D remains unclear. Trimming pared 10 bases from V and 4 bases from J, leaving 8 bases between. This CDR3 has 10 residues. The germline V gene encodes CDR1 MNHEY and CDR2 SVGAGI. The CDR3 spells CATGLYEQYF. CDR3 nucleotides: TGTGCCACCGGTCTTTACGAGCAGTACTTC.

The chain is built from TRBV5-1 and TRBJ1-6, with no clear D. With 1 base removed from V and 9 bases from J, the gap between germline ends came to 8 bases. The CDR3 loop spans 13 amino acids. Germline V gene lookup returns CDR1 SGHRS and CDR2 YFSETQ. The CDR3 spells CASSLYSGSPLHF. In DNA form, the CDR3 reads TGCGCCAGCAGCTTGTACTCGGGTTCACCCCTCCACTTT.